The following is a T cell receptor (beta chain) sequence with its context. These data are taken from a study of blood T cells in healthy people across ages. The trim removed 2 bases at V and 11 bases at J, leaving 10 bases unmatched. Looked up from germline, CDR1 is ENHRY and CDR2 is SYGVKD. This CDR3 has 15 residues. With a J-beta primer mix and a sample-barcoded 5' primer, a second PCR ran about 6 to 11 cycles. TCRdb re-called the 5' RACE reads with MiXCR, one entry per CDR3 protein. The table has 800,000 to 950,000 distinct CDR3 sequences, about 29% seen once. These data are also associated with another study on T cells of mothers and their children.

The rearrangement links TRBV10-3 to TRBJ2-1; TRBD2 aligns across 9 bases. The specimen was blood. This receptor was obtained from a woman aged 40 to 49 in good health. CDR3 sequence reads: CAISEPRGLARQQFF. The CDR3 DNA reads TGTGCCATCAGTGAGCCCCGGGGACTAGCTCGACAGCAGTTCTTC.